A single T cell receptor beta chain is shown here with its context. Its cognate antigen has yet to be identified. Qualities for individual bases were not recorded, and no much larger clone is one base off. The data are from a study of T cell responses to AZD1222 COVID-19 vaccine (dated by TCRdb to the early 2020s). Concerning the study at large: AZD1222 recipients whose second dose came at about 4 weeks and those whose second dose came at about 12 weeks were combined into one group, since spike-specific TCR depth and breadth did not differ between the two schedules. Trial participants were enrolled by age into subgroups of 18-55, 56-69 and 70-plus years, and about 150, 27 and 61 TCR-sequenced participants, respectively, were included in these subgroups. TCR sequencing covered more than 230 trial participants: around 210 given two doses of AZD1222 and 26 given two doses of MenACWY control vaccine.

On the study overall, not on this receptor specifically: The vaccine-associated CD4 TCRs covered the entire spike protein, and the dominant responses fell in regions 160-218 and 743-854. After two AZD1222 doses, both the breadth and the depth of spike-specific TCRs were significantly higher than at day 0 and than in MenACWY recipients. Reportedly, almost half of the unique spike-specific TCRs recognized epitopes lying outside the regions that are mutated in the B.1.351 and B.1.1.7 variants. Because no day 14 peak-response samples were available, repertoires were characterized only after the peak T cell response. Only five to seven AZD1222 recipients were SARS-CoV-2 seropositive at baseline, limiting conclusions about previously exposed vaccinees. The 56-69-year group was small, and its depth increase did not reach significance, likely because of low power. Most participants were white British and females outnumbered males, and the authors suggested that clonal diversity may have been underestimated.

The CDR3 regions of human TCRbeta chains were analyzed by immunosequencing. In the authors' own workflow: TCRs in the repertoires were matched against a reference library of SARS-CoV-2-specific TCRs that had been generated with the MIRA antigen-specificity platform. Breadth was defined as the fraction of unique TCRs that were SARS-CoV-2-associated. Depth was defined as the fraction of total T cells that were SARS-CoV-2-associated. Each spike-specific TCR was assigned to its reactive spike region and to a CD4 or CD8 class using the MIRA data. Log10-transformed breadth and depth values were compared by one-way ANOVA with Sidak's multiple comparisons tests. Held by TCRdb, this immuneACCESS table contains in-frame sequences only and omits some clones. Under half of the omission traces to an unresolved V gene where checked; the cause of the rest is unknown. The V and J calls and clone size come from that table; D and trimming were worked out from the DNA. This sample is represented by about 84,000 clones; 70% to 90% of them were singletons. The top ten hold 1.5% of the sample.

The meaning of the sample's time point label: baseline before first vaccination. The vaccinee samples were drawn from two UK trials, COV001 and COV002, one of which was a single-blind randomized controlled phase 2/3 trial testing AZD1222 (ChAdOx1 nCoV-19) in healthy adults. For TCRbeta chain sequencing, PBMC samples were collected from trial participants at day 0 and at day 28 after the second dose. V and J are trimmed by 5 bases and 2 bases, and the gene matches miss 6 bases of the junction. CDR1 and CDR2 are read off the germline V gene (reference sequence) as LNHDA and SQIVND. The CDR3, cysteine through phenylalanine, is 15 amino acids long. The read is trimmed to its CDR3 DNA, 45 bases read in frame from base 1.

The receptor was derived from an adult in good health. In this chain, TRBV19 is recombined with TRBJ1-2; TRBD1 fits 9 bases in the junction. Here the sequenced sample was peripheral blood, taken on day 0 of AZD1222 vaccination. Here the CDR3 is given as CASSARDRVNYGYTF. The bases are TGTGCCAGTAGTGCACGGGACAGGGTCAACTATGGCTACACCTTC.